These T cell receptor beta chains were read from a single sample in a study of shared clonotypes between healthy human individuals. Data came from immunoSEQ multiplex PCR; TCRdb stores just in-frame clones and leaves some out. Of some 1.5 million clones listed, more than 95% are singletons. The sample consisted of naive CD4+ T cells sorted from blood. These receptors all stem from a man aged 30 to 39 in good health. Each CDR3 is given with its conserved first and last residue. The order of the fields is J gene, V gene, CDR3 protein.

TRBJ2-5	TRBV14	CASSQGRATTQYF
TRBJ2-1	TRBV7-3	CASSLKVGVGEQFF
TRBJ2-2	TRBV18	CASSPAGRGSNTGELFF
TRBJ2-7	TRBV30	CAWIKSGSYEQYF
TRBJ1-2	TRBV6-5	CASSSDRAYGYTF
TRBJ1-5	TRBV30	CAWSVNMIRGGQPQHF
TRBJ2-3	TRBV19	CASSPSDVLQHADTQYF
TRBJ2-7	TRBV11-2	CASSQGPYEQYF
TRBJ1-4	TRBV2	CASSEALTWIGEKLFF
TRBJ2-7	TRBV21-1	CASSKEGTSGVTYEQYF
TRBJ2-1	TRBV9	CASSVGPNTNNEQFF
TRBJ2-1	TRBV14	CASSTRLAGYNEQFF
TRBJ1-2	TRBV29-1	CSVAFGDGYTF
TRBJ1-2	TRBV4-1	CASSQGTTLNYGYTF
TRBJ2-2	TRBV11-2	CASSSRFITGELFF
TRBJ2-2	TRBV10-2	CASSEVRNTGELFF
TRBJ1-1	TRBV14	CASSQDQGYTEAFF
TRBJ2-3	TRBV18	CASSPAPGTDTQYF
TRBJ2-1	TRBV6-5	CASSRRWWRDNEQFF
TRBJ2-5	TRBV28	CASKGLAGVGETQYF
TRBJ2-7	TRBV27	CASSFDPLNFPGQGAEQYF
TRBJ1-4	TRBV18	CASSRTGVLEKLFF
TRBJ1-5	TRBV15	CATSRAWGSNQPQHF